The next 11 T cell receptor beta chains were all read from a single sample in a study of blood T cell repertoires in COVID-19. Sequencing was performed with immunoSEQ multiplex PCR; in TCRdb, only in-frame clones are kept and a portion is missing. The data show some 150,000 clones, about 85% seen once. Sequenced sample: peripheral blood. The receptors stem from a human donor in a cohort sampled during active COVID-19.

This chain connects TRBV27 to TRBJ1-1, with TRBD1 identical over 11 bases. Per germline, CDR1 MNHEY and CDR2 SMNVEV (reference sequence). After removal of 6 bases from V and 0 bases from J, the junction contained 9 bases not matched to a gene. The CDR3 consists of 17 residues. The CDR3 here is CASRRTGGRSLNTEAFF. In nucleotides, the CDR3 is TGTGCCAGCAGACGGACAGGGGGCCGCTCCTTGAACACTGAAGCTTTCTTT.

The DNA of the CDR3 is TGTGCCACCAGCAGAACCGGGACAGACACTCACGAGCAGTACTTC. Protein: CATSRTGTDTHEQYF. The genes are TRBV15 and TRBJ2-7, with 7 bases fitting TRBD1. The V gene's germline CDR1 is LNHNV and CDR2 YYDKDF (reference sequence). CDR3 length: 15 residues. V shed 2 bases and J 5 bases; nucleotides not matched to a gene: 9.

The V gene is TRBV19, the J gene TRBJ1-5, with 7 nucleotides matching TRBD1. The germline CDR1 and CDR2 sequences are LNHDA and SQIVND (reference sequence). The junction had 15 bases not matched to a gene; V was cut back by 9 bases and J by 1 base. This CDR3 is 17 amino acids long. The CDR3 here is CASQGERGRGSNQPQHF. CDR3 sequence (DNA): TGTGCCAGCCAAGGGGAAAGGGGGCGTGGGAGCAATCAGCCCCAGCATTTT.

The chain has TRBV7-2 and TRBJ2-7; TRBD2 matches at 12 bases. This CDR3 is 17 amino acids long. V shed 5 bases and J 5 bases; nucleotides not matched to a gene: 13. CDR1 and CDR2 from the germline V gene are SGHTA and FQGNSA. The CDR3 DNA sequence: TGTGCCAGCAGCCCCAGGCCTAGCGGGAGGGTGACCAACGAGCAGTACTTC. It specifies CASSPRPSGRVTNEQYF.

V is TRBV3-1 (or the pseudogene TRBV3-2) and J is TRBJ2-1; D remains unclear. Trimming shortened V by 5 bases and J by 7 bases, and 6 bases separated the two germline ends. From germline, CDR1 is LGHDT and CDR2 YNNKEL (reference sequence). CDR3 size: 11 residues. Written as DNA, the CDR3 is TGTGCCAGCAGCTCCCTTAATGAGCAGTTCTTC. Translating gives CASSSLNEQFF.

This chain connects TRBV2 to TRBJ1-5; no clear D. The CDR3 consists of 14 residues. V was pared by 5 bases and J by 0 bases, with 8 bases between. The germline gives CDR1 SNHLY, CDR2 FYNNEI. The DNA of the CDR3 is TGTGCCAGCAGTCTGCGCTATAGCAATCAGCCCCAGCATTTT. This translates into CASSLRYSNQPQHF.

The genes are TRBV6-2 or TRBV6-3 and TRBJ2-1, with 14 positions matching TRBD2. The germline gives CDR1 MNHEY, CDR2 SVGEGT. The CDR3 has 18 residues. V lost 2 bases to trimming and J lost 2 bases; unmatched junction nucleotides: 5. CDR3 DNA sequence: TGTGCCAGCAGTTACATCGGGACTAGCGGGAGCCCCTACAATGAGCAGTTCTTC. Its translation: CASSYIGTSGSPYNEQFF.

In DNA form, the CDR3 reads TGCGCCAGCAGCCACCGCCGGGGTTACGAGCAGTACTTC. This gives the protein CASSHRRGYEQYF. This chain connects TRBV4-3 to TRBJ2-7; tentatively, D is TRBD2 (5 bases). V was cut by 3 bases and J by 4 bases, with 10 bases left in between. Germline CDR1 is LGHNA and CDR2 is YSLEER. CDR3 length: 13 amino acids.

The rearrangement links TRBV18 to TRBJ1-5; 9 bases fit TRBD1. The J segment lost 3 bases and the V segment lost 3 bases, leaving 6 bases of the junction unmatched. Germline CDR1 reads KGHSH; CDR2 reads LQKENI. This CDR3 has 16 amino acids. The CDR3 sequence: CASSPTGGRNNQPQHF. DNA for the CDR3: TGTGCCAGCTCACCCACAGGGGGCAGGAACAATCAGCCCCAGCATTTT.

The rearrangement links TRBV10-3 to TRBJ1-3; D remains unclear. CDR1 is ENHRY, CDR2 SYGVKD, per germline. Trimming left V 0 bases short and J 4 bases short, with 4 bases between. The CDR3 sequence is 13 residues long. The DNA of the CDR3 is TGTGCCATCAGTGAGTCAAGCGGAAACACCATATATTTT. This codes for CAISESSGNTIYF.

The chain links TRBV28 to TRBJ2-1; 14 nucleotides line up with TRBD2. CDR1 and CDR2 from the germline V gene are MDHEN and SYDVKM. V lost 10 bases and J lost 4; bases outside the gene matches: 6. The CDR3 is 15 amino acids. CDR3 protein: CATGRLAGGYNEQFF. The CDR3 DNA follows: TGTGCCACCGGGAGACTAGCGGGAGGGTACAATGAGCAGTTCTTC.